This T cell receptor beta chain derives from a study of cytomegalovirus exposure and HLA in healthy donors. Details on this clone: Its specificity is not known.

The CDR3 totals 15 residues. Germline CDR1 MNHEY, CDR2 SMNVEV (reference sequence). V was clipped by 4 bases and J by 0 bases, with 9 bases between them. Study conclusions and caveats: For most TCR sequences rarity was the rule, although some public TCRs occurred in many donors. Among TCR beta chains, those listed as cytomegalovirus-associated numbered around 160. According to a subsequent analysis, TCR clusters from the first cohort were inclined to appear together in the 120 validation repertoires. Specific recognition of CMV antigens was confirmed in vitro for a few chains (all CMV-associated).

Only in-frame clones appear in the TCRdb table, and some are missing; sequencing was by immunoSEQ multiplex PCR. The repertoire consists of approximately 100,000 clones, with about 94% occurring once and the leading ten covering about 1.1%. Sequenced material: PBMCs. The receptor was derived from a woman aged 25 to 45 in good health and CMV-seropositive. V and J are TRBV27 and TRBJ2-2, with D possibly being TRBD1 (6 bases). Written as DNA, the CDR3 is TGTGCCAGCAGTTCAGGACAGACGAACACCGGGGAGCTGTTTTTT. This gives the protein CASSSGQTNTGELFF.